This entry lists 8 T cell receptor beta chains sequenced from one sample in a study of blood T cell repertoires in COVID-19. TCRdb keeps only in-frame clones here, not all; method: immunoSEQ multiplex PCR. The sample carries around 63,000 clones, 70% to 85% recorded once. Input material: peripheral blood. The receptor set was obtained from a woman aged 70-85 years with acute or convalescent COVID-19.

This sequence joins TRBV2 and TRBJ1-6, with 8 bases aligning to TRBD1. From germline, CDR1 is SNHLY and CDR2 FYNNEI. With 7 bases clipped from V and 7 bases from J, the junction kept 6 bases outside the gene matches. CDR3 length: 14 amino acids. CDR3 amino acids: CASIPDRGNSPLHF. The CDR3 DNA follows: TGTGCCAGCATTCCCGACAGGGGAAATTCACCCCTCCACTTT.

This chain connects TRBV3-1 (or the pseudogene TRBV3-2) to TRBJ2-1; D perhaps matches TRBD2 (5 bases). CDR1 is LGHDT, CDR2 YNNKEL, per germline (reference sequence). V lost 7 bases, J lost 9 bases, and 13 bases lay in between. The CDR3 contains 12 residues. In nucleotides, the CDR3 is TGTGCCAGCACCGCACTAGGACTTGAGCAGTTCTTC. It codes for CASTALGLEQFF.

The V and J genes are TRBV5-1 and TRBJ2-3; 8 positions agree with TRBD1. The germline CDR1 and CDR2 sequences are SGHRS and YFSETQ. CDR3 length: 18 residues. The V segment lost 2 bases and the J segment 1 base; nucleotides outside the gene matches: 12. CDR3 sequence (DNA): TGCGCCAGCAGCTTCCCAGGGGGGACAGGATCGGGCACAGATACGCAGTATTTT. Translated: CASSFPGGTGSGTDTQYF.

This clone was seen more than once but under ten times. The gene calls are TRBV29-1 and TRBJ2-7, with 9 bases lining up with TRBD1. The CDR3 covers 14 residues. Germline values: CDR1 SQVTM, CDR2 ANQGSEA. The V segment lost 4 bases and the J segment 6 bases; nucleotides outside the gene matches: 10. For the CDR3, the DNA is TGCAGCGTTGGGGGGCGGACAGGGGAGGTCGAGCAGTACTTC. Its translation is CSVGGRTGEVEQYF.

The chain links TRBV5-1 to TRBJ1-2; 11 bases are shared with TRBD1. Germline CDR1 is SGHRS and CDR2 is YFSETQ. The V segment lost 0 bases and the J segment 3 bases; nucleotides outside the gene matches: 1. The CDR3 is 15 amino acids. In DNA form, the CDR3 reads TGCGCCAGCAGCTTGGCGGGACAGGGGGACTATGGCTACACCTTC. Protein: CASSLAGQGDYGYTF.

The chain recombines TRBV12-5 with TRBJ2-7; D may be TRBD1 (5 bases). The germline CDR1 and CDR2 sequences are LGHNT and FRNRAP. The V end lost 5 bases, the J end lost 0 bases, and 8 bases lay between the germline ends. The CDR3 has 13 amino acids. The CDR3 reads CASGPDSSYEQYF. The CDR3 DNA reads as TGTGCTAGTGGTCCCGACAGCTCCTACGAGCAGTACTTC.

The chain couples TRBV6-5 to TRBJ1-1; D perhaps matches TRBD1 (5 bases). CDR1 MNHEY and CDR2 SVGAGI come from the germline V gene. Between the trimmed V and J ends, which lost 6 bases and 5 bases, there was a span of 7 bases. CDR3 length: 11 residues. The CDR3 protein is CASRRGTEAFF. CDR3 nucleotides: TGTGCCAGCAGAAGGGGAACTGAAGCTTTCTTT.

This chain links TRBV19 with TRBJ2-1, with 14 nucleotides matching TRBD2. The CDR3 runs 15 residues. Germline CDR1 is LNHDA and CDR2 is SQIVND (reference sequence). The ends lost 4 bases at V and 4 bases at J; junction bases unmatched: 0. The CDR3 nucleotides are TGTGCCAGTAGTAGGACTAGCGGGGGGTACAATGAGCAGTTCTTC. This sequence encodes CASSRTSGGYNEQFF. The complete variable domain, with remaining parts taken from reference TRBV19 and TRBJ2-1, reads DGGITQSPKYLFRKEGQNVTLSCEQNLNHDAMYWYRQDPGQGLRLIYYSQIVNDFQKGDIAEGYSVSREKKESFPLTVTSAQKNPTAFYLCASSRTSGGYNEQFFGPGTRLTVL.